The TCR beta chain under discussion was sequenced for a study of T-cell memory formation after mild COVID-19. At the level of the study: Most TCR clusters belonged to a single donor.

TCRdb analysed the 5' RACE reads with MiXCR anew, one entry per CDR3 protein. The sample lists 210,000 or so distinct CDR3 sequences; 15% to 20% were seen once. This clonotype was seen only a few times. The sequencing input was PBMCs or a T cell subset sorted from them (not recorded which). This clonotype was obtained from an adult woman who had mild COVID-19 (a few samples of this study predate the infection). Cell type and time point are not known.

Here the CDR3 reads CASTAGEGYGYTF. The CDR3, as DNA: TGCGCCAGCACCGCAGGGGAGGGTTATGGCTACACCTTC. The chain links TRBV5-1 to TRBJ1-2; a possible D gene is TRBD1 (6 bases). The V end lost 6 bases, the J end lost 5 bases, and 14 bases lay between the germline ends. CDR3 length: 13 amino acids. The V gene's germline CDR1 is SGHRS and CDR2 YFSETQ.